A selection of T cell receptor beta chains follows, all from one sample in a study of cytomegalovirus exposure and HLA in healthy donors. Using immunoSEQ multiplex PCR, the repertoire was profiled, and TCRdb retains in-frame clones only, with some absent. The sample has 70,000 or so clones; 94% are singletons. Sequencing was performed on PBMCs. These TCRs come from a woman aged 18-35 years in good health and CMV-seropositive. Each CDR3 is given with its conserved first and last residue. Fields, in order: J gene, clone size, CDR3 length, V gene, D gene, CDR3 DNA, CDR3 protein. A D gene is named only where the DNA matches it firmly. The listing skips clone size in some rows; elsewhere it reads once, few, many or a size class.

>TRBJ2-1|-|14|TRBV7-6|TRBD2
TGTGCCAGCAGTTTAAATCGACTAGCGGTGGAGCAGTTCTTC
CASSLNRLAVEQFF
>TRBJ2-5|-|15|TRBV19|TRBD2
TGTGCCAGTAGTATAGCTGGGACTAGCAAGGAGACCCAGTACTTC
CASSIAGTSKETQYF
>TRBJ2-5|-|15|TRBV4-1|TRBD2
TGCGCCAGCAGCCAGTTACTAGCGTTGAGAGAGACCCAGTACTTC
CASSQLLALRETQYF
>TRBJ1-4|once|13|TRBV14|-
TGTGCCAGCAGGAAGGGGTTTAATGAAAAACTGTTTTTT
CASRKGFNEKLFF
>TRBJ1-1|-|12|TRBV30|-
TGTGCCTGGGTACAGGGAAACACTGAAGCTTTCTTT
CAWVQGNTEAFF
>TRBJ2-1|-|16|TRBV7-3|TRBD2
TGTGCCAGCAGCTCATTAGCGGGAGGGACCCTCAATGAGCAGTTCTTC
CASSSLAGGTLNEQFF
>TRBJ2-1|-|15|TRBV7-2|-
TGTGCCAGCAGCTTAGGGGGGCCTGGATACAATGAGCAGTTCTTC
CASSLGGPGYNEQFF
>TRBJ2-1|-|16|TRBV21-1|-
TGTGCCAGCAGCAAAGGAGGGTCGAAACTCTACAATGAGCAGTTCTTC
CASSKGGSKLYNEQFF
>TRBJ2-1|-|12|TRBV27|-
TGTGCCAGCAGCCGCATGAGGGATGAGCAGTTCTTC
CASSRMRDEQFF
>TRBJ2-1|-|15|TRBV5-4|TRBD2
TGTGCCAGCAGCTTCCAGCGGGGGGGCCTTTTTGAGCAGTTCTTC
CASSFQRGGLFEQFF
>TRBJ2-5|-|15|TRBV5-1|TRBD1
TGCGCCAGCAGCTTCCGGGACAGGGGTCAAGAGACCCAGTACTTC
CASSFRDRGQETQYF
>TRBJ2-7|-|16|TRBV4-3|-
TGCGCCAGCAGCCAAGACCCGGGGGGCCTCACCTACGAGCAGTACTTC
CASSQDPGGLTYEQYF
>TRBJ2-2|-|16|TRBV5-1|TRBD2
TGCGCCAGCAGCCCTCTTCGCGGGGGGGCCCCCGGGGAGCTGTTTTTT
CASSPLRGGAPGELFF
>TRBJ1-5|-|14|TRBV28|-
TGTGCCAGCAATCTACAGGGAGGGACTCAGCCCCAGCATTTT
CASNLQGGTQPQHF
>TRBJ2-7|-|13|TRBV11-2|-
TGTGCCAGCAGCTTAGAGGGCCCCTACGAGCAGTACTTC
CASSLEGPYEQYF
>TRBJ2-5|-|16|TRBV9|-
TGTGCCAGCAGCGTAGAGGCGGGAAGGAGGAGAGAGACCCAGTACTTC
CASSVEAGRRRETQYF
>TRBJ2-5|-|19|TRBV2|TRBD1
TGTGCCAGCAGTGTGTCGAGACAGGTTTCCAAACAGGGGCAAGAGACCCAGTACTTC
CASSVSRQVSKQGQETQYF
>TRBJ2-7|-|16|TRBV7-6|TRBD1
TGTGCCAGCAGCTTAGAACAGGGGGCTAGGTCCTACGAGCAGTACTTC
CASSLEQGARSYEQYF
>TRBJ2-5|-|16|TRBV7-7|TRBD2
TGTGCCAGCAGCTCTAGAGAGCGGGGGGTACAAGAGACCCAGTACTTC
CASSSRERGVQETQYF
>TRBJ2-7|-|13|TRBV6-6|-
TGTGCCAGCAGTGTATGGGCCGGGGACGAGCAGTACTTC
CASSVWAGDEQYF
>TRBJ2-6|-|18|TRBV7-9|TRBD1
TGTGCCAGCAGCGTGCGGACAGGGGGCTTATTCGGGGCCAACGTCCTGACTTTC
CASSVRTGGLFGANVLTF
>TRBJ1-1|-|10|TRBV20-1|TRBD1
TGCAGTGCGGGGACAGGAGTAGCTTTCTTT
CSAGTGVAFF
>TRBJ2-2|-|14|TRBV19|-
TGTGCCAGTAGTATAGGGCCATACACCGGGGAGCTGTTTTTT
CASSIGPYTGELFF
>TRBJ2-4|-|20|TRBV7-8|-
TGTGCCAGCAGCCCCATAAGATTTTTAGGGCAGGGTGGGGGCAAGGGCATTCAGTACTTC
CASSPIRFLGQGGGKGIQYF
>TRBJ1-3|-|15|TRBV5-1|-
TGCGCCAGCAGCTTGAGCGTCCCCCCTGGAAACACCATATATTTT
CASSLSVPPGNTIYF
>TRBJ1-2|-|14|TRBV14|-
TGTGCCAGCAGTTCCAATACAGAACCCTATGGCTACACCTTC
CASSSNTEPYGYTF
>TRBJ2-1|-|14|TRBV12-2|-
TGTGCAAGTCGCTTAGGCGTGGACTCCAATGAGCAGTTCTTC
CASRLGVDSNEQFF
>TRBJ1-2|once|14|TRBV4-3|-
TGCGCCAGCAGCCAAGATATGGGGGCCTATGGCTACACCTTC
CASSQDMGAYGYTF
>TRBJ2-5|-|15|TRBV10-2|TRBD2
TGCGCCAGCAGTGAGACGAGCGGGGTTCACGAGACCCAGTACTTC
CASSETSGVHETQYF
>TRBJ2-6|-|15|TRBV4-2|-
TGTGCCAGCAGCCAAGCCAGGACTGGGGCCAACGTCCTGACTTTC
CASSQARTGANVLTF
>TRBJ2-2|once|15|TRBV6-5|-
TGTGCCAGCAGTCCCGGGGTGGCGAACACCGGGGAGCTGTTTTTT
CASSPGVANTGELFF
>TRBJ2-3|-|14|TRBV9|-
TGTGCCAGCAGCGCGGAGGGCGGCACAGATACGCAGTATTTT
CASSAEGGTDTQYF
>TRBJ2-1|-|13|TRBV29-1|-
TGCAGCGTTGATCTGACAGATTACAATGAGCAGTTCTTC
CSVDLTDYNEQFF
>TRBJ2-2|-|14|TRBV5-1|-
TGCGCCAGCAGCTTGGGTCAGTCGTCCGGGGAGCTGTTTTTT
CASSLGQSSGELFF
>TRBJ2-7|-|16|TRBV6-5|TRBD1
TGTGCCAGCAGTTACTCCCCCGGGACAGAAGTATACGAGCAGTACTTC
CASSYSPGTEVYEQYF
>TRBJ1-2|once|18|TRBV10-3|TRBD1
TGTGCCCTCCGTCGAGACCCAGGGACAGGGGGACTGAACTATGGCTACACCTTC
CALRRDPGTGGLNYGYTF
>TRBJ2-3|-|17|TRBV7-8|TRBD2
TGTGCCAGCAGCTCACGACAAGCGGGGGGTAGCACAGATACGCAGTATTTT
CASSSRQAGGSTDTQYF
>TRBJ2-3|-|14|TRBV29-1|-
TGCAGCGTTGAAAGTGTGGGCCCCCCAGATACGCAGTATTTT
CSVESVGPPDTQYF
>TRBJ2-1|-|17|TRBV12-5|TRBD2
TGTGCTAGTGGTTCGGACTTTAGCGGGAGGGCCTTTAATGAGCAGTTCTTC
CASGSDFSGRAFNEQFF
>TRBJ2-7|-|15|TRBV18|TRBD2
TGTGCCAGCTCACCACGGGCTAGCGGATCCTACGAGCAGTACTTC
CASSPRASGSYEQYF
>TRBJ2-5|-|15|TRBV4-1|TRBD2
TGCGCCAGCAGCCCAGACGGGGGGGAACAAGAGACCCAGTACTTC
CASSPDGGEQETQYF
>TRBJ2-1|-|14|TRBV5-1|-
TGCGCCAGCAGCCCGGGGGGCGGGAGAAATGAGCAGTTCTTC
CASSPGGGRNEQFF
>TRBJ2-5|-|13|TRBV2|TRBD2
TGTGCCAGCAGTGAGGGACTAGCGGGGACCCAGTACTTC
CASSEGLAGTQYF
>TRBJ2-7|once|14|TRBV10-2|-
TGCGCCAGCAGTGGGGAGGTCGCATCCTACGAGCAGTACTTC
CASSGEVASYEQYF
>TRBJ1-3|-|13|TRBV5-4|-
TGTGCCAGCAGCTTGGCGTCTGGAAACACCATATATTTT
CASSLASGNTIYF
>TRBJ2-5|-|16|TRBV27|-
TGTGCCAGCAGTTTAAGTCCCAAGGGGGACCAAGAGACCCAGTACTTC
CASSLSPKGDQETQYF
>TRBJ1-1|-|15|TRBV5-1|-
TGCGCCAGCAGCTTGGTGTCAGCTGCGGACACTGAAGCTTTCTTT
CASSLVSAADTEAFF
>TRBJ2-1|-|14|TRBV5-6|TRBD1
TGTGCCAGCAGCCCGGGACAGTTCCGAGGGGAGCAGTTCTTC
CASSPGQFRGEQFF
>TRBJ2-7|-|13|TRBV2|TRBD2
TGTGCCAGCAGCCTGGGGACTAGCACCGAGCAGTACTTC
CASSLGTSTEQYF
>TRBJ2-7|-|17|TRBV19|TRBD1
TGTGCCAGTAGCCCCCTACCCGGGACAGGTAGCCCCTACGAGCAGTACTTC
CASSPLPGTGSPYEQYF
>TRBJ2-3|-|15|TRBV5-1|-
TGCGCCAGCAGCTTGGGACTCCAAGCAGCAGATACGCAGTATTTT
CASSLGLQAADTQYF
>TRBJ2-1|-|14|TRBV18|-
TGTGCCAGCTCACCGGGGCACCAAGGGTTGGAGCAGTTCTTC
CASSPGHQGLEQFF
>TRBJ1-2|-|16|TRBV13|TRBD1
TGTGCCAGCAGCCAGGGGGGCAGGGTGGGATCAGACGGCTACACCTTC
CASSQGGRVGSDGYTF
>TRBJ1-5|-|16|TRBV7-8|TRBD1
TGTGCCAGCAGCTTAGCGGGTACAGGGGGTGGTCAGCCCCAGCATTTT
CASSLAGTGGGQPQHF
>TRBJ1-1|-|15|TRBV18|-
TGTGCCAGCTCACCGGGCCTGGGCGCGGGGACTGAAGCTTTCTTT
CASSPGLGAGTEAFF
>TRBJ2-3|-|13|TRBV5-6|TRBD1
TGTGCCAGCAAAGGGCGAGGGGGCGATACGCAGTATTTT
CASKGRGGDTQYF
>TRBJ2-3|-|14|TRBV2|-
TGTGCCAGCAGTGTCCAGGGACAAACAGATACGCAGTATTTT
CASSVQGQTDTQYF
>TRBJ1-4|-|14|TRBV7-9|-
TGTGCCAGCAGCCTGCTCTCGGGGGGTGAAAAACTGTTTTTT
CASSLLSGGEKLFF
>TRBJ2-2|-|15|TRBV29-1|-
TGCAGCGTTGGTGACGGGACTCTTAACACCGGGGAGCTGTTTTTT
CSVGDGTLNTGELFF